The rows below give T cell receptor beta chains drawn from one sample of a study of T cells after yellow fever vaccination. TCRdb itself ran the 5' RACE reads through MiXCR, one entry per CDR3 protein. The sample shows under 20,000 distinct CDR3 sequences, approximately 4.1% of them seen only once. Source: PBMCs, either bulk or a sorted T-cell subset (CD4+, CD8+, memory, or dextramer-sorted; not recorded which), taken 15 days after the yellow fever booster vaccination. These receptors all come from a man aged 30-40 years who received the YFV17D yellow fever vaccine. Both conserved end residues are part of each CDR3. D genes are given only for firm matches. Expanded clones get a size class; other rows say once, few or many, or leave the size out.

CDR3 protein | CDR3 DNA | D gene | J gene | clone size | V gene
CASSHRGTQPQHF | TGTGCCAGCAGTCACAGGGGGACTCAGCCCCAGCATTTT | TRBD1 | TRBJ1-5 | many | TRBV27
CATSASGVTGELFF | TGTGCCACCAGTGCCTCAGGGGTTACCGGGGAGCTGTTTTTT | - | TRBJ2-2 | many | TRBV24-1
CASSFRQGPYEQYF | TGTGCCAGCAGCTTTCGGCAGGGACCCTACGAGCAGTACTTC | - | TRBJ2-7 | many | TRBV7-9
CASSAVRETDTQYF | TGCGCCAGCAGCGCCGTCAGGGAAACAGATACGCAGTATTTT | - | TRBJ2-3 | many | TRBV5-1
CSASGHSGQETQYF | TGCAGTGCATCCGGCCATAGCGGCCAAGAGACCCAGTACTTC | - | TRBJ2-5 | many | TRBV20-1
CAGSADTQYF | TGTGCCGGCTCGGCGGATACGCAGTATTTT | - | TRBJ2-3 | many | TRBV11-2
CASSPGGLNNEQFF | TGTGCCAGCAGCCCCGGGGGTCTGAACAATGAGCAGTTCTTC | - | TRBJ2-1 | many | TRBV7-2
CAISDGFAGALKNIQYF | TGTGCCATCAGTGATGGGTTTGCGGGAGCGCTCAAAAACATTCAGTACTTC | TRBD2 | TRBJ2-4 | medium-sized | TRBV10-3
CASSLVGGNYGYTF | TGTGCCAGCAGCTTAGTAGGGGGCAACTATGGCTACACCTTC | TRBD1 | TRBJ1-2 | many | TRBV7-2
CASSSGTSSYEQYF | TGTGCCAGCAGCTCAGGGACTAGTTCCTACGAGCAGTACTTC | TRBD2 | TRBJ2-7 | many | TRBV7-8
CASSQDHYLQEQFF | TGCGCCAGCAGCCAAGATCACTACCTACAGGAGCAGTTCTTC | - | TRBJ2-1 | medium-sized | TRBV4-3
CASSQVYGLEQFF | TGTGCCAGCAGCCAAGTATACGGATTAGAGCAGTTCTTC | - | TRBJ2-1 | many | TRBV3-1
CSGDMGYTQYF | TGCAGCGGTGATATGGGATATACGCAGTATTTT | - | TRBJ2-3 | many | TRBV29-1
CASSQGPIGSYNVLTF | TGCGCCAGCAGCCAAGGACCCATCGGATCCTACAACGTCCTGACTTTC | - | TRBJ2-6 | many | TRBV4-3
CARTDRESNQPQHF | TGTGCCAGGACGGACAGGGAGAGCAATCAGCCCCAGCATTTT | TRBD1 | TRBJ1-5 | many | TRBV6-2/TRBV6-3
CASARTGTNEKLFF | TGTGCCAGCGCCCGGACAGGGACTAATGAAAAACTGTTTTTT | TRBD1 | TRBJ1-4 | many | TRBV6-1
CASSSAGYNEQFF | TGTGCCAGCAGCTCGGCAGGGTACAATGAGCAGTTCTTC | - | TRBJ2-1 | many | TRBV7-3
CASSPTGRWGNTIYF | TGTGCCAGCAGCCCAACAGGGCGGTGGGGAAACACCATATATTTT | - | TRBJ1-3 | many | TRBV12-3/TRBV12-4
CASSLGVGTGELFF | TGTGCCAGCAGTTTGGGGGTTGGCACCGGGGAGCTGTTTTTT | - | TRBJ2-2 | many | TRBV27
CSAGGLGATDTQYF | TGCAGCGCTGGAGGACTAGGTGCGACAGATACGCAGTATTTT | TRBD2 | TRBJ2-3 | many | TRBV29-1
CASSVTGLADYEQYF | TGCGCCAGCAGTGTGACCGGACTAGCGGACTACGAGCAGTACTTC | TRBD2 | TRBJ2-7 | medium-sized | TRBV10-2
CASSVSASEYNEQFF | TGTGCCAGCAGCGTATCGGCGTCAGAATACAATGAGCAGTTCTTC | - | TRBJ2-1 | - | TRBV9
CASSSGQGTTYNEQFF | TGTGCCAGCAGTTCCGGACAGGGGACTACCTACAATGAGCAGTTCTTC | TRBD1 | TRBJ2-1 | medium-sized | TRBV6-5
CASTPSSGRWGETQYF | TGTGCCAGCACCCCTTCTAGCGGGAGGTGGGGGGAGACCCAGTACTTC | TRBD2 | TRBJ2-5 | many | TRBV7-2
CASSPRGRTYEQYF | TGTGCCAGCAGCCCGCGGGGGAGGACCTACGAGCAGTACTTC | TRBD2 | TRBJ2-7 | many | TRBV3-1
CASSLSYVHEQYF | TGTGCCAGCAGCTTGTCCTACGTACACGAGCAGTACTTC | - | TRBJ2-7 | many | TRBV5-6